Shown below are 10 T cell receptor beta chains from a single sample sequenced in a study of T cells in Graves' hyperthyroidism and ophthalmopathy. The source material, RNA transcripts, was used to amplify TCR beta CDR3 regions. The HTBI set primed first-round TCR CDR3 RT-PCR. TCRdb re-analysed the multiplex PCR reads in MiXCR, keeping a single row per CDR3 protein. The data hold a few hundred thousand distinct CDR3 sequences, with around 14% observed a single time. Specimen: blood. The receptors derive from a woman aged 25-40 years with Graves' hyperthyroidism.

The CDR3 loop reads CASGLAGVYEQFF. Here the CDR3 DNA reads TGTGCCAGCGGCCTAGCGGGAGTGTATGAGCAGTTCTTC. The V call is TRBV27, the J call TRBJ2-1, with 10 bases aligning to TRBD2. The CDR3 extends over 13 amino acids. The V gene's germline CDR1 is MNHEY and CDR2 SMNVEV (reference sequence). The V segment lost 8 bases and the J segment 8 bases; nucleotides outside the gene matches: 6.

This clonotype turned up a few times. The chain uses TRBV14 and TRBJ2-1; 7 bases are a match to TRBD2. Germline trimming cut 5 bases from V and 4 bases from J; bases unmatched to any gene: 11. CDR3 length equals 16 residues. Germline CDR1 is SGHDN and CDR2 is FVKESK. The CDR3 DNA follows: TGTGCCAGCAGCTCGCCGACTAGCCCCTATTACAATGAGCAGTTCTTC. It encodes CASSSPTSPYYNEQFF.

The chain is built from TRBV12-3 or TRBV12-4 and TRBJ2-2; 11 nucleotides match TRBD2. After removal of 6 bases from V and 2 bases from J, the junction contained 5 bases not matched to a gene. The CDR3 spans 16 residues. The DNA for the CDR3 is TGTGCCAGCAGGTCCGGGACTAGCGGAAACACCGGGGAGCTGTTTTTT. Its translation is CASRSGTSGNTGELFF.

This clonotype was counted ten times or more. The V call is TRBV2, the J call TRBJ2-1; TRBD2 is a possible D gene (5 bases). CDR1 is SNHLY and CDR2 is FYNNEI in the germline V gene. This CDR3 has 14 amino acids. The ends were cut back, 3 bases at V and 5 bases at J, with 11 bases in the middle. CDR3 sequence reads: CASSEILADNEQFF. The CDR3 DNA reads TGTGCCAGCAGTGAGATTCTAGCAGACAATGAGCAGTTCTTC. The full variable domain, in which reference TRBV2 and TRBJ2-1 provide the parts outside the CDR3, is EPEVTQTPSHQVTQMGQEVILRCVPISNHLYFYWYRQILGQKVEFLVSFYNNEISEKSEIFDDQFSVERPDGSNFTLKIRSTKLEDSAMYFCASSEILADNEQFFGPGTRLTVL.

On this clonotype itself: A single base separates this from a much larger clone, so it may be a read error. CDR3 sequence: CASRASGRGTDTQYF. The CDR3 bases are TGTGCCAGCAGGGCCAGCGGGAGGGGCACAGATACGCAGTATTTT. V and J are TRBV6-2 or TRBV6-3 and TRBJ2-3, with 10 bases fitting TRBD2. The CDR3 has 15 amino acids. The junction had 4 bases not matched to a gene; V was cut back by 6 bases and J by 1 base. Germline V gene sequence: CDR1 MNHEY, CDR2 SVGEGT.

This clonotype was observed many times. This sequence joins TRBV2 and TRBJ1-1; TRBD1 aligns across 7 bases. The CDR3 loop spans 14 amino acids. From germline, CDR1 is SNHLY and CDR2 FYNNEI. The J segment lost 7 bases and the V segment lost 6 bases, leaving 11 bases of the junction unmatched. The CDR3 DNA sequence: TGTGCCAGCAGAAAACAGGGGACCCCAGATGAAGCTTTCTTT. Encoded protein: CASRKQGTPDEAFF.

Concerning this clonotype itself: A much larger clone lies a single base off, so this may be a read error. The chain uses TRBV20-1 and TRBJ2-1; tentative D call: TRBD1 (6 bases). Trimming took 7 bases from V and 9 from J, leaving 16 bases between them. The CDR3 is 12 amino acids. Per germline, CDR1 DFQATT and CDR2 SNEGSKA (reference sequence). CDR3 region: CSGYRVVSEQFF. The CDR3 DNA follows: TGCAGTGGGTACAGGGTAGTAAGTGAGCAGTTCTTC.

This clonotype was counted many times. The chain employs TRBV7-2 and TRBJ2-1; D uncertain. Germline V gives CDR1 SGHTA, CDR2 FQGNSA. V was cut by 5 bases and J by 0 bases, with 8 bases left in between. CDR3 length: 14 amino acids. The CDR3: CASSDRSSYNEQFF. Here the CDR3 DNA reads TGTGCCAGCAGCGATCGAAGCTCCTACAATGAGCAGTTCTTC.

This clonotype came up many times. The chain has TRBV6-2 or TRBV6-3 and TRBJ1-2; D remains ambiguous. Germline V gives CDR1 MNHEY, CDR2 SVGEGT. The V gene lost 2 bases and the J gene lost 6 bases, with 10 bases spanning the gap. This CDR3 spans 13 amino acids. CDR3 residues: CASSYQETNGYTF. DNA for the CDR3: TGTGCCAGCAGTTACCAGGAGACAAATGGCTACACCTTC.

This clonotype was observed at least ten times. This chain uses TRBV28 with TRBJ2-7, with 8 bases lining up with TRBD1. CDR1 MDHEN and CDR2 SYDVKM come from the germline V gene. V lost 5 bases and J lost 4; bases outside the gene matches: 7. The CDR3 spans 14 residues. CDR3 bases: TGTGCCAGCAGTCCTAGGACAGGGCATTACGAGCAGTACTTC. Encoded protein: CASSPRTGHYEQYF.